What follows describes a single TCR beta chain. Its matching antigen is unknown. Since all of the isolated RNA was reverse transcribed, expressed TCRB transcripts were what got sequenced. When averaged, stem cell-like memory T cell samples yielded approximately 930,000 reads. The repertoire was sequenced with immunoSEQ multiplex PCR; TCRdb's copy has only in-frame clones and lacks some. Here the sample spans 40,000 to 60,000 clones, 55% to 70% being singletons. The data are from a study of beta chain features in type 1 diabetes. Study-level background: Examined across all samples were about 99,000,000 sorted cells.

Losses at the gene ends were 6 bases for V and 1 base for J; bases not matched to a gene: 8. The CDR3 consists of 15 residues. CDR1 is SGHRS, CDR2 YFSETQ, per germline. Study-level findings and limits: A moderate, significant TCRB CDR3 shortening appeared in type 1 diabetes across four CD4+ subsets. The similarity of naive, central memory and Treg TCRB repertoires appeared greater among patients than among healthy donors. VDJ junctions in type 1 diabetes patients carried more deletions and fewer insertions.

The specimen was stem cell memory CD4+ T cells from blood. The V call is TRBV5-1, the J call TRBJ2-5, with 8 bases lining up with TRBD2. This TCR came from a woman in her twenties or thirties with type 1 diabetes. For the CDR3, the DNA is TGCGCCAGCACCCCCGGGGGGGGGCCCCAAGAGACCCAGTACTTC. This encodes CASTPGGGPQETQYF.